This paragraph covers one TCR beta chain sequence. Per germline, CDR1 SQVTM and CDR2 ANQGSEA. The length of the CDR3 is 15 residues. J lost 6 bases, V lost 4 bases, and 12 bases had no gene match. Participants came from 20 to 25 US areas, aged about 18 to 95 years. Clinical histories supplied by participants themselves formed the basis of cohort assignment. Recovered Cohort 3 donors showed two negative PCRs, clearance, or symptom resolution. The record originates from a study of blood T cell repertoires in COVID-19. The assay was immunoSEQ multiplex PCR, and TCRdb's table has in-frame clones only and misses some. The table lists 180,000 or so clones, 86% of them singletons.

The sample taken for sequencing was PBMCs or T cells enriched from blood (not recorded which). The origin of this receptor is a woman aged 25 to 45 who had recovered from COVID-19. The chain is built from TRBV29-1 and TRBJ2-1, with 7 bases identical to TRBD1. The CDR3 sequence is CSVVSGTVSFNEQFF. In DNA, the CDR3 is TGCAGCGTTGTATCGGGGACAGTCTCATTCAATGAGCAGTTCTTC.